This T cell receptor beta chain was recorded in a study of blood T cell repertoires in COVID-19. Study background: The origin of the acute and convalescent COVID-19 samples was the United States, Italy and Spain.

The cohort comprised adults aged roughly 18 to 90 years residing in about two dozen US areas. Cohorts were assigned according to the clinical history that participants reported. Donors in Cohort 3 counted as recovered after two negative PCRs, clearance, or symptom resolution. Method: immunoSEQ multiplex PCR; TCRdb's copy keeps in-frame clones and lacks some. The sample yields about 250,000 clones, approximately 84% seen once. This clone was recorded only once. The CDR3 runs to 14 residues. Germline CDR1 is LGHDT and CDR2 is YNNKEL (reference sequence). V was clipped by 8 bases and J by 3 bases, with 13 bases between them.

This sequence originates from a man aged 50 to 60 who had recovered from COVID-19. The specimen was PBMCs or T cells enriched from blood (not recorded which). The chain combines TRBV3-1 (or the pseudogene TRBV3-2) with TRBJ1-4; TRBD1 might be the D (6 bases). The DNA for the CDR3 is TGTGCCAGCGGGTTGAGGACAGCTAATGAAAAACTGTTTTTT. This translates into CASGLRTANEKLFF.